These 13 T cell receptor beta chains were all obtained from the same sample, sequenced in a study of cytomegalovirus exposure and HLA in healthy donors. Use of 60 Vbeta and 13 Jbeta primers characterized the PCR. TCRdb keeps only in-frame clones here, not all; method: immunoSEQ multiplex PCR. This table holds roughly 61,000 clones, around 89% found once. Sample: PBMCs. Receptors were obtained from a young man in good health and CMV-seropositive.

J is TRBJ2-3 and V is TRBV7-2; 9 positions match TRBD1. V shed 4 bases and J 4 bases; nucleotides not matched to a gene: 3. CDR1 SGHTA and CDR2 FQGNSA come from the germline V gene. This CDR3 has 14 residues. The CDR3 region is CASSSTGGSDTQYF. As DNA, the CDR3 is TGTGCCAGCAGCTCCACAGGGGGCTCAGATACGCAGTATTTT.

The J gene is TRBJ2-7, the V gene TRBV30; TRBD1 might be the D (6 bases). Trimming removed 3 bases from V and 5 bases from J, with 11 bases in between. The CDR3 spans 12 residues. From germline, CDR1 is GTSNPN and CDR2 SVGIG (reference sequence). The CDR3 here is CAWSLTGNEQYF. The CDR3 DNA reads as TGTGCCTGGAGCTTAACAGGGAACGAGCAGTACTTC.

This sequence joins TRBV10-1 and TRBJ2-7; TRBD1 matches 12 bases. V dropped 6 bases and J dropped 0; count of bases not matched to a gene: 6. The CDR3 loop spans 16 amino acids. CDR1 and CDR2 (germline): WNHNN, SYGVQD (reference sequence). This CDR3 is CASSRPGQGASYEQYF. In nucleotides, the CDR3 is TGCGCCAGCAGCCGACCGGGACAGGGGGCCTCCTACGAGCAGTACTTC.

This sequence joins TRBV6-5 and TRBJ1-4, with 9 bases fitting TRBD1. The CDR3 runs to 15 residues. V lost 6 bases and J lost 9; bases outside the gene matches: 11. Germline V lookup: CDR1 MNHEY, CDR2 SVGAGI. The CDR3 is CASRKTGTGKKKLFF. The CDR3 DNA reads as TGTGCCAGCAGAAAAACCGGGACAGGGAAGAAAAAACTGTTTTTT.

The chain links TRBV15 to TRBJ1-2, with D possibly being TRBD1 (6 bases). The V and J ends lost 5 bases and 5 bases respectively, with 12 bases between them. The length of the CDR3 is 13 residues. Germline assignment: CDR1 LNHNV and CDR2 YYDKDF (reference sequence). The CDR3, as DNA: TGTGCCACCAGCCCAGGACAGCTTTATGGCTACACCTTC. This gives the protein CATSPGQLYGYTF.

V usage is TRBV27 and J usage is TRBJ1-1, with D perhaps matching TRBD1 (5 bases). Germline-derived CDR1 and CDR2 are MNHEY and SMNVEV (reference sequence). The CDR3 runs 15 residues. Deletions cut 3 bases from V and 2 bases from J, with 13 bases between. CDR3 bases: TGTGCCAGCAGTTTTGGTGGGGGGATAAACACTGAAGCTTTCTTT. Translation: CASSFGGGINTEAFF.

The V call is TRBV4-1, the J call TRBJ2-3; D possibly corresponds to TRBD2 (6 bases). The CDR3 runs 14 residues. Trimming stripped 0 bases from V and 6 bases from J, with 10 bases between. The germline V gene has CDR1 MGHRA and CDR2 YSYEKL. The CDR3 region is CASSQDRAGDTQYF. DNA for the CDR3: TGCGCCAGCAGCCAAGACAGGGCGGGGGATACGCAGTATTTT.

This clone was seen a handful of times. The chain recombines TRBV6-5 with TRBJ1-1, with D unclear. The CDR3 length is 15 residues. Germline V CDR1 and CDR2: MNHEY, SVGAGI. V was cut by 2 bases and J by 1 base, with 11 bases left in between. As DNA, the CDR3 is TGTGCCAGCAGTTACGGGCGGGCAGGGAACACTGAAGCTTTCTTT. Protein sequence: CASSYGRAGNTEAFF.

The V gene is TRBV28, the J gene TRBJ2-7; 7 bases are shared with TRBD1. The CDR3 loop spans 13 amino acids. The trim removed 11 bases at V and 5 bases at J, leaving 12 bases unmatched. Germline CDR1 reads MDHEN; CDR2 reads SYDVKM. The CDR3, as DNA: TGTGCCGGCCAGAGACAGGGATCCCACGAGCAGTACTTC. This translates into CAGQRQGSHEQYF. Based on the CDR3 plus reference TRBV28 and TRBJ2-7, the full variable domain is DVKVTQSSRYLVKRTGEKVFLECVQDMDHENMFWYRQDPGLGLRLIYFSYDVKMKEKGDIPEGYSVSREKKERFSLILESASTNQTSMYLCAGQRQGSHEQYFGPGTRLTVT.

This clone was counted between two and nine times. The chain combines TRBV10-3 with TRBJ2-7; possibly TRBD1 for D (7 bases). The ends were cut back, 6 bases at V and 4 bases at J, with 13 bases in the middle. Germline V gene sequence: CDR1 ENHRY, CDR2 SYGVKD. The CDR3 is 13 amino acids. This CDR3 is CAIRPQGRYEQYF. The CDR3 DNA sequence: TGTGCCATCAGGCCACAGGGGAGGTACGAGCAGTACTTC.

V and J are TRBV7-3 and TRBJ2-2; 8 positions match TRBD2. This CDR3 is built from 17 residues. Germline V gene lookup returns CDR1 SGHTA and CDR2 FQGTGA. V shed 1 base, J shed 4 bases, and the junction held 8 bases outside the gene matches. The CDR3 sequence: CASSLNSGRVGTGELFF. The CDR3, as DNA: TGTGCCAGCAGCTTAAACAGCGGGAGAGTAGGCACCGGGGAGCTGTTTTTT.

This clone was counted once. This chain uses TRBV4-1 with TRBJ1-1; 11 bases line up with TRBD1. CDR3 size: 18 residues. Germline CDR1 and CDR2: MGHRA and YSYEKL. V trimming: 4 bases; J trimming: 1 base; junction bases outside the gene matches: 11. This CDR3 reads CASSLPPDRGLWNTEAFF. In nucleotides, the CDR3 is TGCGCCAGCAGCCTCCCCCCGGACAGGGGGCTCTGGAACACTGAAGCTTTCTTT.

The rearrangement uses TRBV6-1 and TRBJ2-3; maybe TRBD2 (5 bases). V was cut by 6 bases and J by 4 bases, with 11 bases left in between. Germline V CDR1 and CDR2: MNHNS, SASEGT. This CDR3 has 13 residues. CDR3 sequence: CASSLSRADTQYF. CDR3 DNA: TGTGCCAGCAGCCTCTCGAGGGCAGATACGCAGTATTTT.